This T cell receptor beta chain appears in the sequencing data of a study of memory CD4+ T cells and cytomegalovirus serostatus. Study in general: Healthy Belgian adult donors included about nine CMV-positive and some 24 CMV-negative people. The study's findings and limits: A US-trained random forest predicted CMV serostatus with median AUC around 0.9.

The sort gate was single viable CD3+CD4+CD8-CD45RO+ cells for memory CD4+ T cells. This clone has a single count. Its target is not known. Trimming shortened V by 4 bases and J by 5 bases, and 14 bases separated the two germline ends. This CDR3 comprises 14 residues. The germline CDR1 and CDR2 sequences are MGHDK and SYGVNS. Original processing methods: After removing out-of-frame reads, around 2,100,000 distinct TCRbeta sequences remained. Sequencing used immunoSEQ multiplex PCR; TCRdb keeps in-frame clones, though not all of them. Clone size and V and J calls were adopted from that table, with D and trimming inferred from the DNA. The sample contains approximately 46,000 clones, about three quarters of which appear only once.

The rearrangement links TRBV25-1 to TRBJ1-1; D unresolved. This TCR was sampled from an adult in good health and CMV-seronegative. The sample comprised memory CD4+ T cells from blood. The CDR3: CASSGLNTETEAFF. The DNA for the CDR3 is TGTGCCAGCAGTGGACTCAACACCGAAACTGAAGCTTTCTTT.